These 16 T cell receptor beta chains came from one sample sequenced in a study of neoadjuvant nivolumab and ipilimumab in lung cancer. Sequencing used immunoSEQ multiplex PCR; TCRdb keeps in-frame clones, though not all of them. The repertoire holds fewer than 20,000 clones, with about 72% as singletons. The sequences come from tumor tissue, collected after neoadjuvant nivolumab, alone or with ipilimumab, at or shortly before surgery. These receptors were taken from an adult with non-small cell lung cancer.

The rearrangement links TRBV5-6 to TRBJ2-2; D unclear. This CDR3 region has 13 residues. CDR1 and CDR2 from the germline V gene are SGHDT and YYEEEE. With 3 bases removed from V and 5 bases from J, the gap between germline ends came to 8 bases. The CDR3 loop is CASSSLLTGELFF. Here the CDR3 DNA reads TGTGCCAGCAGCTCACTCTTGACCGGGGAGCTGTTTTTT. The full variable domain, completed using reference TRBV5-6 and TRBJ2-2, is DAGVTQSPTHLIKTRGQQVTLRCSPKSGHDTVSWYQQALGQGPQFIFQYYEEEERQRGNFPDRFSGHQFPNYSSELNVNALLLGDSALYLCASSSLLTGELFFGEGSRLTVL.

V gene TRBV5-4 combines with J gene TRBJ1-4, with TRBD1 matching over 7 bases. Germline V lookup: CDR1 SGHNT, CDR2 YYREEE (reference sequence). With V trimmed by 0 bases and J by 13 bases, 6 bases remained unmatched. CDR3 length equals 13 residues. The CDR3 loop is CASSLAGGSRLFF. In DNA form, the CDR3 reads TGTGCCAGCAGCTTGGCAGGGGGTTCAAGACTGTTTTTT.

This clone has only a few counts. The rearrangement joins TRBV27 to TRBJ2-1, with D possibly being TRBD1 or TRBD2 (6 bases each). The CDR3 is 16 amino acids. Trimming shortened V by 2 bases and J by 0 bases, and 11 bases separated the two germline ends. The germline V gene has CDR1 MNHEY and CDR2 SMNVEV (reference sequence). The CDR3 bases are TGTGCCAGCAGTTTAAGGGGGGTCAGCTCCTACAATGAGCAGTTCTTC. It encodes CASSLRGVSSYNEQFF.

The CDR3 protein is CASSPSGVNAYEQYF. In DNA, the CDR3 is TGTGCCAGCTCACCATCTGGGGTCAACGCCTACGAGCAGTACTTC. This chain joins TRBV18 and TRBJ2-7, with D uncertain. The CDR3 covers 15 residues. The germline V gene encodes CDR1 KGHSH and CDR2 LQKENI. Deletions cut 2 bases from V and 2 bases from J, with 13 bases between.

The chain recombines TRBV4-3 with TRBJ2-1, with D uncertain. The V gene's germline CDR1 is LGHNA and CDR2 YSLEER. This CDR3 is 13 amino acids long. V lost 0 bases, J lost 7 bases, and 7 bases lay in between. CDR3 residues: CASSQEGWNEQFF. CDR3 nucleotides: TGCGCCAGCAGCCAAGAAGGGTGGAATGAGCAGTTCTTC.

The chain couples TRBV7-8 to TRBJ1-4; 8 nucleotides match TRBD1. The CDR3 has 17 amino acids. Looked up from germline, CDR1 is SGHVS and CDR2 is FQNEAQ. Trimming removed 3 bases from V and 4 bases from J; junction bases left unmatched: 10. The CDR3 loop reads CASSFGQGGFGNEKLFF. Here the CDR3 DNA reads TGTGCCAGCAGCTTTGGACAGGGAGGGTTTGGTAATGAAAAACTGTTTTTT.

This chain uses TRBV7-6 with TRBJ2-5; D unresolved. V was cut by 3 bases and J by 1 base, with 0 bases left in between. Germline V lookup: CDR1 SGHVS, CDR2 FNYEAQ. The CDR3 contains 11 residues. CDR3 region: CASSFQETQYF. The CDR3 coding sequence is TGTGCCAGCAGCTTCCAAGAGACCCAGTACTTC.

The chain carries TRBV19 and TRBJ1-2, with D perhaps matching TRBD1 (5 bases). Trimming shortened V by 4 bases and J by 4 bases, and 22 bases separated the two germline ends. Looked up from germline, CDR1 is LNHDA and CDR2 is SQIVND (reference sequence). The CDR3 is made up of 17 amino acids. The chain's CDR3 is CASSRRDHRTGLYGYTF. The CDR3 DNA follows: TGTGCCAGTAGTAGAAGGGACCACAGAACTGGACTCTATGGCTACACCTTC. Supplemented by reference TRBV19 and TRBJ1-2, the full variable domain reads DGGITQSPKYLFRKEGQNVTLSCEQNLNHDAMYWYRQDPGQGLRLIYYSQIVNDFQKGDIAEGYSVSREKKESFPLTVTSAQKNPTAFYLCASSRRDHRTGLYGYTFGSGTRLTVV.

In this sample, this clone turned up a few times. This chain uses TRBV19 with TRBJ1-1, with unresolved D. Germline loops: CDR1 LNHDA, CDR2 SQIVND (reference sequence). V was cut by 3 bases and J by 6 bases, with 17 bases left in between. This CDR3 is built from 15 residues. The DNA of the CDR3 is TGTGCCAGTAGTATTTCCCCTTCGGGGAAGGCTGAAGCTTTCTTT. Translation: CASSISPSGKAEAFF.

This chain links TRBV6-1 with TRBJ2-3, with TRBD1 matching over 7 bases. Per germline, CDR1 MNHNS and CDR2 SASEGT. This CDR3 region has 14 residues. The J segment lost 2 bases and the V segment lost 6 bases, leaving 5 bases of the junction unmatched. CDR3 bases: TGTGCCAGCAGACTGGGACAGTTCACAGATACGCAGTATTTT. Residues: CASRLGQFTDTQYF.

V usage is TRBV27 and J usage is TRBJ1-5; D may be TRBD1 (6 bases). This CDR3 region has 14 residues. Per the germline V gene, CDR1 is MNHEY and CDR2 is SMNVEV (reference sequence). The V end lost 6 bases, the J end lost 3 bases, and 12 bases lay between the germline ends. The CDR3 nucleotides read TGTGCCAGCAGCCCTACAGGGAACAATCAGCCCCAGCATTTT. Its protein product is CASSPTGNNQPQHF.

This clone was picked up one time. V gene TRBV11-2 combines with J gene TRBJ1-1, with D possibly being TRBD1 (5 bases). The CDR3 is 13 residues long. V shed 3 bases and J shed 1 base, with 6 bases lying between them. Germline V lookup: CDR1 SGHAT, CDR2 FQNNGV. Here the CDR3 reads CASSFGQNTEAFF. The CDR3 DNA reads as TGTGCCAGCAGCTTCGGACAGAACACTGAAGCTTTCTTT.

This clone was counted a few times. This chain links TRBV5-4 with TRBJ2-2; 11 nucleotides agree with TRBD2. With V trimmed by 4 bases and J by 7 bases, 9 bases remained unmatched. The germline CDR1 and CDR2 sequences are SGHNT and YYREEE (reference sequence). The CDR3 covers 16 residues. CDR3 sequence: CASSRSSGGAFGELFF. In DNA form, the CDR3 reads TGTGCCAGCAGCAGGAGTAGCGGGGGGGCTTTCGGGGAGCTGTTTTTT.

The chain has TRBV11-2 and TRBJ2-1; D call uncertain. CDR1 is SGHAT and CDR2 is FQNNGV in the germline V gene. Trimming left V 1 base short and J 3 bases short, with 7 bases between. This CDR3 is 14 amino acids long. CDR3 region: CASSLVSHYNEQFF. CDR3 nucleotide sequence: TGTGCCAGCAGCTTAGTGTCCCACTACAATGAGCAGTTCTTC.

The CDR3 here is CASSPSGLAGMDTQYF. In nucleotides, the CDR3 is TGCGCCAGCAGCCCCTCCGGACTAGCGGGGATGGATACGCAGTATTTT. This chain connects TRBV4-1 to TRBJ2-3, with 12 nucleotides matching TRBD2. This CDR3 spans 16 amino acids. CDR1 and CDR2 (germline): MGHRA, YSYEKL. With V trimmed by 4 bases and J by 6 bases, 8 bases remained unmatched.

The chain is built from TRBV5-4 and TRBJ2-3; 9 bases map to TRBD2. Germline lookup yields CDR1 SGHNT and CDR2 YYREEE (reference sequence). V was clipped by 1 base and J by 3 bases; unmatched bases: 6. This CDR3 spans 16 amino acids. The CDR3 nucleotides read TGTGCCAGCAGCTTGTATCGGACTAGCGCAACAGATACGCAGTATTTT. Amino acids: CASSLYRTSATDTQYF.